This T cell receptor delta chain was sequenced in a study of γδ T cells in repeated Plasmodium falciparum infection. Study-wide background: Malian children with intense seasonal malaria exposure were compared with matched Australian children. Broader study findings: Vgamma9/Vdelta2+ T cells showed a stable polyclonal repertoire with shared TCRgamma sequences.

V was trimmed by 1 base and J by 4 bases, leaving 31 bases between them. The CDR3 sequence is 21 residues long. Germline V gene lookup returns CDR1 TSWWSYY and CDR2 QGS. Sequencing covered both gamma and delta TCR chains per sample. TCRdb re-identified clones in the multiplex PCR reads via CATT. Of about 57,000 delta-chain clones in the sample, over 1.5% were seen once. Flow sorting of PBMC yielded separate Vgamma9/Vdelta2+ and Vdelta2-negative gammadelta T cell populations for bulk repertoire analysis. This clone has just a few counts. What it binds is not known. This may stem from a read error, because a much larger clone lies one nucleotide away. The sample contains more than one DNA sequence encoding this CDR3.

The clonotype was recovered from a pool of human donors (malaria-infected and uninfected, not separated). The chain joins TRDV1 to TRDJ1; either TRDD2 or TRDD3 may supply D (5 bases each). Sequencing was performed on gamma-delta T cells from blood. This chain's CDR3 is CALGEPAFLAGWDHFGDKLIF. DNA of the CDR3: TGTGCTCTTGGGGAACCAGCCTTCTTGGCCGGCTGGGACCATTTCGGCGATAAACTCATCTTT.